This T cell receptor (beta chain) comes out of a study of T-cell memory formation after mild COVID-19 (dated by TCRdb to about 2021). With regard to the full study: TCR sequence clusters from the two donors were found to be largely donor specific. In a couple of donors, T-cell clones that expanded and contracted after mild COVID-19 were followed by sequencing TCRalpha and TCRbeta repertoires longitudinally. The cohort comprised two young, previously healthy adult volunteers, one female and one male.

The paper's findings and limits, for the study overall: Clones that contracted from day 15 to 85 showed balanced CD4/CD8 phenotypes, whereas a second wave of clones that expanded from day 15 to 37 leaned towards CD4+. Contracting CD4+ clones appeared mostly in the CM and EM memory subsets, whereas CD8+ clones were enriched in EMRA. Some responding clones were found in pre-infection memory, which suggests that pre-existing cross-reactive memory T cells took part in the SARS-CoV-2 response. Only a couple of mild cases were covered by the study, and larger cohorts that include severe cases with pre-infection samples were considered necessary. Whether the second-wave clones peaking on day 37 were SARS-CoV-2 specific was not confirmed.

In the case of this clonotype: Its specific antigen is unknown. The sample holds no much larger clone one base away, and base qualities are not on file.

Instrument used: Illumina NovaSeq 6000. Using 5'RACE with constant-segment primers, TCRalpha and TCRbeta cDNA libraries were constructed, with sample barcodes and unique molecular identifiers added in the process. RNA was extracted from every sample with Trizol reagent. Library amplification was performed in two PCR steps, and a second sample barcode and Illumina TruSeq adapters were introduced in the second step. Sequencing of the libraries was done on an Illumina NovaSeq, producing 2 x 150 bp paired-end reads. The paper's data handling went like this. The reads were demultiplexed and collapsed into UMI-guided consensus sequences using migec v1.2.7. Using mixcr v2.1.11, UMI consensuses were aligned to TRA and TRB V and J templates and then assembled into clonotypes. Expanded or contracted clonotypes were those called significant by both edgeR and NoisET, with noise models trained on biological replicates. For edgeR calls, a false discovery rate-adjusted p below 0.01 and a log2 fold-change threshold of 1 were applied. As an exploratory analysis of dynamics, max-normalized trajectories of the 1000 most abundant clonotypes were examined by PCA with hierarchical clustering. Each responding clone was given a CD4 or CD8 phenotype based on the CD4+ and CD8+ repertoires, which had been sequenced separately. Using fastp trimming at Q25 and MiXCR clonotype assembly, TCRdb reanalyzed the public sequencing data and kept in-frame beta chains. Rows merge per CDR3 protein into single entries with the most common DNA and genes. These V and J calls originate from TCRdb's pipeline instead of the authors' own analysis. This sample holds about 390,000 distinct CDR3 sequences; roughly 15% were observed only once. The ten largest clones represent roughly a fifth of the sample.

Ficoll-Paque density gradient centrifugation was the method used to isolate PBMCs. The CDR3 contains 13 residues, cysteine and phenylalanine counted. Kept here is only the CDR3 DNA, which spans 39 bases and is read in frame from base 1. CDR1 and CDR2, per the germline V gene, are SGDLS and YYNGEE. V is pared back by 5 bases and J by 2 bases, with 10 bases lying between the germline termini. The sequencing input was PBMCs or a T cell subset sorted from them (not recorded which). The receptor's source is a man aged 18 to 30 who had mild COVID-19 (a few samples of this study predate the infection). The sample titles of this study are shuffled in the database, so cell type and time point are left out; the donor was told from shared clones. In this chain, TRBV9 is recombined with TRBJ2-5, with the D gene call left open. The bases are TGTGCCAGCAGTTCAGACCCGCAAGAGACCCAGTACTTC. The resulting protein is CASSSDPQETQYF.